The 17 T cell receptor beta chains given below trace back to one sample, sequenced in a study of T cell repertoires in cytomegalovirus infection. Antigens of these TCRs are unknown. TCRdb processed the reads anew with MiXCR; each CDR3 protein has one entry. The table records around 99,000 distinct CDR3 sequences, 29% of them present only once. The sample in question was CD8+ T cells from cultured PBMCs, obtained from culture after CMV antigen stimulation. Receptors were obtained from a human donor in good health (CMV status not recorded). Some clones in this sample may be carry-over from other donors' samples.

This chain links TRBV30 with TRBJ2-1; D is possibly TRBD2 (5 bases). This CDR3 spans 13 amino acids. Germline CDR1 reads GTSNPN; CDR2 reads SVGIG (reference sequence). Trimming stripped 8 bases from V and 0 bases from J, with 11 bases between. As DNA, the CDR3 is TGTGCCCCGGGGTCGAGCTCCTACAATGAGCAGTTCTTC. Residues: CAPGSSSYNEQFF.

This clonotype was detected a few times. This chain uses TRBV2 with TRBJ1-2, with D perhaps matching TRBD1 (5 bases). The germline V and J ends were trimmed by 11 bases and 8 bases, with 18 bases remaining between them. Germline V gene lookup returns CDR1 SNHLY and CDR2 FYNNEI. The CDR3 loop spans 12 amino acids. The CDR3: CASLGGARGYTF. The CDR3 DNA sequence: TGTGCCTCCCTCGGGGGAGCGAGGGGCTACACCTTC.

This clonotype was seen only a few times. The gene calls are TRBV7-6 and TRBJ2-4; D unclear. Germline values: CDR1 SGHVS, CDR2 FNYEAQ. Trimming removed 2 bases at V and 6 bases at J, with 14 bases between. The CDR3 loop spans 15 amino acids. CDR3 in amino acids: CASSLSLGHPNIQYF. DNA of the CDR3: TGTGCCAGCAGCTTAAGTCTAGGCCATCCAAACATTCAGTACTTC.

This chain links TRBV5-1 with TRBJ1-1; TRBD1 matches at 8 bases. Germline V lookup: CDR1 SGHRS, CDR2 YFSETQ. The CDR3 is 15 amino acids. The V segment lost 2 bases and the J segment 1 base; nucleotides outside the gene matches: 4. CDR3 amino acids: CASSFDGQGNTEAFF. CDR3 in DNA: TGCGCCAGCAGCTTCGATGGACAGGGGAACACTGAAGCTTTCTTT.

This clonotype was observed many times. The chain links TRBV7-9 to TRBJ2-5; tentative D call: TRBD2 (5 bases). Germline V gene data show CDR1 as SEHNR and CDR2 as FQNEAQ (reference sequence). Deletions cut 5 bases from V and 7 bases from J, with 14 bases between. There are 13 residues in the CDR3. CDR3 amino acids: CASSGLVTGTQYF. The CDR3 DNA sequence: TGTGCCAGCAGCGGACTCGTCACCGGGACCCAGTACTTC.

The CDR3 protein is CASSTGLSFSTDTQYF. As DNA, the CDR3 is TGTGCCAGTAGTACAGGACTATCCTTCAGCACAGATACGCAGTATTTT. V gene TRBV19 combines with J gene TRBJ2-3, with D possibly matching TRBD2 (6 bases). V was pared by 4 bases and J by 0 bases, with 14 bases between. The CDR3 is 16 amino acids. Germline lookup yields CDR1 LNHDA and CDR2 SQIVND (reference sequence).

The V call is TRBV24-1, the J call TRBJ2-2, with a tentative D call TRBD1 (5 bases). V was pared by 4 bases and J by 5 bases, with 10 bases between. The length of the CDR3 is 14 residues. CDR1 and CDR2 from the germline V gene are KGHDR and SFDVKD. The CDR3 reads CATSEPGITGELFF. In nucleotides, the CDR3 is TGTGCCACCAGTGAGCCAGGGATTACCGGGGAGCTGTTTTTT.

This clonotype was recorded many times. The V call is TRBV7-6, the J call TRBJ2-1; possibly TRBD1 for D (5 bases). The germline CDR1 and CDR2 sequences are SGHVS and FNYEAQ. V was shortened by 3 bases and J by 5 bases, with 17 bases between the two germline ends. The CDR3 length is 16 residues. CDR3 DNA: TGTGCCAGCAGCTTGGATTTCAACAGGAGAGACAATGAGCAGTTCTTC. This encodes CASSLDFNRRDNEQFF. The full variable domain, its missing parts supplied by reference TRBV7-6 and TRBJ2-1, is GAGVSQSPRYKVTKRGQDVALRCDPISGHVSLYWYRQALGQGPEFLTYFNYEAQQDKSGLPNDRFSAERPEGSISTLTIQRTEQRDSAMYRCASSLDFNRRDNEQFFGPGTRLTVL.

This clonotype was counted between two and nine times. The CDR3 sequence: CASRPGTGNNEQFF. The CDR3, as DNA: TGTGCCAGCAGACCCGGGACAGGGAACAATGAGCAGTTCTTC. This chain connects TRBV9 to TRBJ2-1; 9 nucleotides agree with TRBD1. V was clipped by 5 bases and J by 5 bases; unmatched bases: 5. This CDR3 is built from 14 residues. CDR1 is SGDLS and CDR2 is YYNGEE in the germline V gene.

The chain is built from TRBV20-1 and TRBJ2-1; 13 bases line up with TRBD2. The length of the CDR3 is 14 residues. CDR1 and CDR2 (germline): DFQATT, SNEGSKA (reference sequence). V lost 3 bases, J lost 9 bases, and 5 bases stayed unmatched. The CDR3 DNA sequence: TGCAGTGCTAGCCCGGGACTAGCGGGGATTGAGCAGTTCTTC. Its protein is CSASPGLAGIEQFF.

The rearrangement uses TRBV6-5 and TRBJ2-1; maybe TRBD2 (6 bases). V gave up 6 bases and J gave up 3 bases, with 15 bases separating them. This CDR3 has 15 amino acids. The germline gives CDR1 MNHEY, CDR2 SVGAGI. CDR3 amino acids: CASRQGAGYYNEQFF. For the CDR3, the DNA is TGTGCCAGCAGGCAAGGGGCGGGATACTACAATGAGCAGTTCTTC.

This clonotype has only a few counts. CDR3 amino acids: CASSSGPRESYTF. Written as DNA, the CDR3 is TGTGCCAGCAGTTCGGGACCCCGAGAGAGCTACACCTTC. This chain links TRBV5-5 with TRBJ1-2; D possibly corresponds to TRBD1 (5 bases). The V end lost 5 bases, the J end lost 9 bases, and 17 bases lay between the germline ends. The CDR3 is 13 residues long. CDR1 is SGHKS, CDR2 YYEKEE, per germline (reference sequence).

This clonotype was detected ten times or more. The chain couples TRBV6-5 to TRBJ1-1; 9 nucleotides line up with TRBD1. The V gene's germline CDR1 is MNHEY and CDR2 SVGAGI. V lost 2 bases, J lost 5 bases, and 3 bases stayed unmatched. This CDR3 has 14 amino acids. For the CDR3, the DNA is TGTGCCAGCAGTTACACTGGACAGGGGACTGAAGCTTTCTTT. Its translation: CASSYTGQGTEAFF.

This clonotype came up many times. This chain uses TRBV6-5 with TRBJ2-6; D unresolved. CDR1 and CDR2 from the germline V gene are MNHEY and SVGAGI. The CDR3 consists of 18 residues. Trimming shortened V by 2 bases and J by 0 bases, and 14 bases separated the two germline ends. The CDR3 bases are TGTGCCAGCAGTTACACTCCAGTCCTTAGCTCTGGGGCCAACGTCCTGACTTTC. Protein: CASSYTPVLSSGANVLTF.

The chain is built from TRBV11-1 and TRBJ1-1, with 10 bases fitting TRBD1. The V gene end was trimmed by 3 bases and the J gene end by 3 bases; junction bases not matched to a gene: 7. Germline V gives CDR1 SGHAT, CDR2 FQDESV (reference sequence). The CDR3 loop spans 16 amino acids. CDR3 DNA: TGTGCCAGCAGCTTTGGACAGGGGGGCATGTACACTGAAGCTTTCTTT. Its translation is CASSFGQGGMYTEAFF.

To note about this clonotype: Given a much more abundant clone one base away, this may be a read error. The gene calls are TRBV12-5 and TRBJ1-4; the D is unclear. With 6 bases removed from V and 1 base from J, the gap between germline ends came to 9 bases. This CDR3 region has 14 residues. Germline lookup yields CDR1 LGHNT and CDR2 FRNRAP. CDR3: CASGKRLTNEKLFF. CDR3 in DNA: TGTGCTAGTGGCAAGAGGCTAACTAATGAAAAACTGTTTTTT.

This clonotype was seen more than once but under ten times. The V call is TRBV7-8, the J call TRBJ1-3; possibly TRBD1 for D (5 bases). The CDR3 runs to 14 residues. Germline CDR1 is SGHVS and CDR2 is FQNEAQ. V lost 5 bases and J 3 bases, leaving 11 bases between the germline ends. In nucleotides, the CDR3 is TGTGCCAGCAGCATCCTGGGGGATGGAAACACCATATATTTT. Protein sequence: CASSILGDGNTIYF. The full variable domain, completed using reference TRBV7-8 and TRBJ1-3, is GAGVSQSPRYKVAKRGQDVALRCDPISGHVSLFWYQQALGQGPEFLTYFQNEAQLDKSGLPSDRFFAERPEGSVSTLKIQRTQQEDSAVYLCASSILGDGNTIYFGEGSWLTVV.